This paragraph reports one T cell receptor (beta chain). What it binds is not known. Healthy bone marrow donors supplied every sample. This record comes from a study of cytomegalovirus exposure and HLA in healthy donors. Findings and caveats of the study: According to the study, roughly 160 TCR beta chains were cytomegalovirus-associated.

Primers for the PCR totalled 60 Vbeta and 13 Jbeta. Original methodology: Approximately 80 million unique TCR beta chains, some 9.9 million of them shared, were counted by a later analysis. Only in-frame clones appear in the TCRdb table, and some are missing; sequencing was by immunoSEQ multiplex PCR. V, J and clone size are those of that table, while D and trimming were read from the DNA. Of about 120,000 clones listed, approximately 76% are singletons. What was sequenced was PBMCs. This sequence originates from a man between 60 and 70 years old in good health and CMV-seropositive.

The CDR3 DNA reads as TGTGCCAGCAGACGGACAGCCCCTAATGAAAAACTGTTTTTT. Translation gives CASRRTAPNEKLFF. The chain has TRBV6-1 and TRBJ1-4, with a weak D call TRBD1 (6 bases). The V end was cut by 6 bases, the J end by 3 bases, with 11 bases between. CDR3 length: 14 residues. CDR1 is MNHNS, CDR2 SASEGT, per germline.